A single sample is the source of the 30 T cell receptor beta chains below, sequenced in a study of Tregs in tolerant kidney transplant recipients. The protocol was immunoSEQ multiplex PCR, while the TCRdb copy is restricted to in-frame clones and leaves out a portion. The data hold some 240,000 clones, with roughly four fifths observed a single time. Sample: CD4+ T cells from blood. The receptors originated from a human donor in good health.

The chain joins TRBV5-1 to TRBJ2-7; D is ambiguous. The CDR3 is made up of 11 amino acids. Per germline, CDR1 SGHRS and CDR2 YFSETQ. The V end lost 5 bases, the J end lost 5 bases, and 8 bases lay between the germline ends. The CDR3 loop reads CASSFGHEQYF. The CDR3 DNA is TGCGCCAGCAGTTTCGGCCACGAGCAGTACTTC.

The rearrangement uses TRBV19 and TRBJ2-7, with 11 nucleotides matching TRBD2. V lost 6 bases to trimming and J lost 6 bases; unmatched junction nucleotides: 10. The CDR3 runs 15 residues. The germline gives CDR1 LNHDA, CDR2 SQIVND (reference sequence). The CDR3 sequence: CASSSGTSGSLEQYF. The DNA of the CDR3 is TGTGCCAGTAGCTCCGGTACTAGCGGGAGCCTCGAGCAGTACTTC.

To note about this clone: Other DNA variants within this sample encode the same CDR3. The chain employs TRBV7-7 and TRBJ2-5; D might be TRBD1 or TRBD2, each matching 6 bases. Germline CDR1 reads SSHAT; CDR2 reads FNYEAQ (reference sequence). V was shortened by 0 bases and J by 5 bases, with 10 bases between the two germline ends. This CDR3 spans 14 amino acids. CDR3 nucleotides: TGTGCCAGCAGCTTAGCGGGGGGCGGTGAGACCCAGTACTTC. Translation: CASSLAGGGETQYF.

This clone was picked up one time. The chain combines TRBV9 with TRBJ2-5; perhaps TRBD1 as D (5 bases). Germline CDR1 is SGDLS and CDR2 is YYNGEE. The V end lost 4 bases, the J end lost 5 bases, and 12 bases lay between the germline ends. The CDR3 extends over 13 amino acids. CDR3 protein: CASSPGSSETQYF. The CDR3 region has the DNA TGTGCCAGCAGCCCAGGGTCCAGTGAGACCCAGTACTTC.

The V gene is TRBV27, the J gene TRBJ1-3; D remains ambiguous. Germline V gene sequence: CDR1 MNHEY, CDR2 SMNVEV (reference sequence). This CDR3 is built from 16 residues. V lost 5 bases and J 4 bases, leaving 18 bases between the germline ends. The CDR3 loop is CASSPRGPVGGNTIYF. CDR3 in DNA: TGTGCCAGCAGTCCCAGAGGACCCGTGGGGGGAAACACCATATATTTT.

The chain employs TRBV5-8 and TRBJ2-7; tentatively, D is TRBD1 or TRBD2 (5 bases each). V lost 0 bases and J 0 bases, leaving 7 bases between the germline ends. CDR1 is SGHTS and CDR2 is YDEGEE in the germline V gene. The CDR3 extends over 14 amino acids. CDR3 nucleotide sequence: TGTGCCAGCAGCTTGGTGGGACCCTCCTACGAGCAGTACTTC. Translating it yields CASSLVGPSYEQYF.

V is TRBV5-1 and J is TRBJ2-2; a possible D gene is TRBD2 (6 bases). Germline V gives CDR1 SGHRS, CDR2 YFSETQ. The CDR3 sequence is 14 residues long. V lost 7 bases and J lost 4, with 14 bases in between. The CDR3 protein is CASYPGGFTGELFF. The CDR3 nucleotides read TGCGCCAGCTACCCCGGGGGATTCACCGGGGAGCTGTTTTTT.

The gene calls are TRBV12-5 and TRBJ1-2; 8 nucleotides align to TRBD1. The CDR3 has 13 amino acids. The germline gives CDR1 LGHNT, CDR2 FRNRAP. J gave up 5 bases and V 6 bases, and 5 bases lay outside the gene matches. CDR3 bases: TGTGCTAGTGGGGCAACAGGGGGATATGGCTACACCTTC. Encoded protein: CASGATGGYGYTF.

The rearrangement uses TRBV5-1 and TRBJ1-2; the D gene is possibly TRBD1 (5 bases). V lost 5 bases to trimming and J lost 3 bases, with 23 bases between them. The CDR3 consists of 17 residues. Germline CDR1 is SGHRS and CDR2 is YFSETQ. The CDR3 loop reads CASSPGVGTSAYYGYTF. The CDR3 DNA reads TGCGCCAGCAGTCCGGGTGTCGGGACTTCCGCTTACTATGGCTACACCTTC.

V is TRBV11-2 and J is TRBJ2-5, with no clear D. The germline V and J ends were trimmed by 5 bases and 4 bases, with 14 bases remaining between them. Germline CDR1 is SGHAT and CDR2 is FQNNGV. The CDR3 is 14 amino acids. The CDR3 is CASSPGRLRETQYF. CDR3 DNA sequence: TGTGCCAGCAGCCCAGGCCGGCTGAGAGAGACCCAGTACTTC.

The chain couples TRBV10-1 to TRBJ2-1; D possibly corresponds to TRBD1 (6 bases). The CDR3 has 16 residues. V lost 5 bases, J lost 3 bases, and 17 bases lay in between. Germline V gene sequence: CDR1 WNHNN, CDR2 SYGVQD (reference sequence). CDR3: CASSPRGYNVYNEQFF. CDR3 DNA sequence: TGCGCCAGCAGTCCCAGGGGCTACAACGTCTACAATGAGCAGTTCTTC.

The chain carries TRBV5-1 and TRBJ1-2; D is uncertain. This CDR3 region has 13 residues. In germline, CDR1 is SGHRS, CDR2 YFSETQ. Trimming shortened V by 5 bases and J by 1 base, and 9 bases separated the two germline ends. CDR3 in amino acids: CASRTNVNYGYTF. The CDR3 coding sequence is TGCGCCAGCAGAACTAACGTTAACTATGGCTACACCTTC.

The CDR3: CASSESGVASPLHF. The CDR3 coding sequence is TGTGCCAGCAGTGAATCAGGGGTGGCTTCACCCCTCCACTTT. This chain joins TRBV6-1 and TRBJ1-6, with D maybe TRBD1 (6 bases). The V and J ends lost 2 bases and 9 bases respectively, with 11 bases between them. The CDR3 has 14 residues. Per the germline V gene, CDR1 is MNHNS and CDR2 is SASEGT.

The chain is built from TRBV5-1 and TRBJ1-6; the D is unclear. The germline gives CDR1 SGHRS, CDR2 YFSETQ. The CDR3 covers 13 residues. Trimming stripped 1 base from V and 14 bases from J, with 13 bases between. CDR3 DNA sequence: TGCGCCAGCAGCTTGATCACTGGAGAGGCCCTCCACTTT. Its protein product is CASSLITGEALHF.

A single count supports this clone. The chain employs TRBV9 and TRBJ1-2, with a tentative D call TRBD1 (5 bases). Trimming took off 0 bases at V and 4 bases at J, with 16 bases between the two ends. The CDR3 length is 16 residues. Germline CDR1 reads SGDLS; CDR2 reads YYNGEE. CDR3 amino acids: CASSVVRTGYGYGYTF. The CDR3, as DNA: TGTGCCAGCAGCGTAGTTCGCACAGGCTATGGCTATGGCTACACCTTC.

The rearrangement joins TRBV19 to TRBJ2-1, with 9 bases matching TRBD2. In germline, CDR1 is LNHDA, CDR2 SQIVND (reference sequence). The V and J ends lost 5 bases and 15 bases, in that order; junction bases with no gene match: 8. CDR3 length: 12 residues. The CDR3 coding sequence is TGTGCCAGTAGTCTCCCAAGCGGGAGGCCGTTCTTC. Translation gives CASSLPSGRPFF. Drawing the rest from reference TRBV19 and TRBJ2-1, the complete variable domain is DGGITQSPKYLFRKEGQNVTLSCEQNLNHDAMYWYRQDPGQGLRLIYYSQIVNDFQKGDIAEGYSVSREKKESFPLTVTSAQKNPTAFYLCASSLPSGRPFFGPGTRLTVL.

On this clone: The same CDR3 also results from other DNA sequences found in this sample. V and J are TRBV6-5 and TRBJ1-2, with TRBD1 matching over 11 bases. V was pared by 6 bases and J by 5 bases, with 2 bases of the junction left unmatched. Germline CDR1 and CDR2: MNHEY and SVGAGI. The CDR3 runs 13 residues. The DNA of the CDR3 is TGTGCCAGCAGCAGGGACAGGGGGTATGGCTACACCTTC. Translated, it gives CASSRDRGYGYTF.

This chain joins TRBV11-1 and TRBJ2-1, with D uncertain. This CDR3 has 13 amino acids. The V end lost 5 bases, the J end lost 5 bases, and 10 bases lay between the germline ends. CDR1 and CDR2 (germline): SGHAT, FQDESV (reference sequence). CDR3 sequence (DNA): TGTGCCAGCAGCCTGGGCGTTAACAATGAGCAGTTCTTC. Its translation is CASSLGVNNEQFF. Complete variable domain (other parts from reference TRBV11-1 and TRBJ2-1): EAEVAQSPRYKITEKSQAVAFWCDPISGHATLYWYRQILGQGPELLVQFQDESVVDDSQLPKDRFSAERLKGVDSTLKIQPAELGDSAMYLCASSLGVNNEQFFGPGTRLTVL.

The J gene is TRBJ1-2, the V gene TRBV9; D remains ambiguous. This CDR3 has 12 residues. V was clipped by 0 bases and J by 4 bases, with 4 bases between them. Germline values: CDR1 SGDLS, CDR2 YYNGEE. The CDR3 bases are TGTGCCAGCAGCGTAGTGTCCTATGGCTACACCTTC. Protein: CASSVVSYGYTF. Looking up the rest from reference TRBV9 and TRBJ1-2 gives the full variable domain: DSGVTQTPKHLITATGQRVTLRCSPRSGDLSVYWYQQSLDQGLQFLIQYYNGEERAKGNILERFSAQQFPDLHSELNLSSLELGDSALYFCASSVVSYGYTFGSGTRLTVV.

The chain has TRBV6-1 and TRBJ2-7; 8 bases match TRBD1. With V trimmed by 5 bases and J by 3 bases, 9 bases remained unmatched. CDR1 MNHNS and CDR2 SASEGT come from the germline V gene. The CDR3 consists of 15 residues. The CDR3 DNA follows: TGTGCCAGCAGTTTTTCCGGGACAGGAGGCTACGAGCAGTACTTC. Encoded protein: CASSFSGTGGYEQYF.

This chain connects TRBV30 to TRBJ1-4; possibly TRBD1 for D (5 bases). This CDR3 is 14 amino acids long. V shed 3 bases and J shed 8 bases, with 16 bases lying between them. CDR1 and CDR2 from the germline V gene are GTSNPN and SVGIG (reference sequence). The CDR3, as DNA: TGTGCCTGGAGGAGGGGCGGTCCTATCGAAAAACTGTTTTTT. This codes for CAWRRGGPIEKLFF.

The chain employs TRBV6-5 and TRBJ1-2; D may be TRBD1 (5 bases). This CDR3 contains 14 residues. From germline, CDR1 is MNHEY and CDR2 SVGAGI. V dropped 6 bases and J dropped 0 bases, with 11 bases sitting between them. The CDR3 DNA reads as TGTGCCAGCAGCCGCGACAGAACTAACTATGGCTACACCTTC. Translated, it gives CASSRDRTNYGYTF.

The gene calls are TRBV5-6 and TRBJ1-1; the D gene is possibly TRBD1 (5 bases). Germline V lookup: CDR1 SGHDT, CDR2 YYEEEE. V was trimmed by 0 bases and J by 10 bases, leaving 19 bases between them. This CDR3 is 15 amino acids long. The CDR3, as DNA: TGTGCCAGCAGCTTGGGGCCCCTCCAGGGTAGGACAGCTTTCTTT. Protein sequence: CASSLGPLQGRTAFF.

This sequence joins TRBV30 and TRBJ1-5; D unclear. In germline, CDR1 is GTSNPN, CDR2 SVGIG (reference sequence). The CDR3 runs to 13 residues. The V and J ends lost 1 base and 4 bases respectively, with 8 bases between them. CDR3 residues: CAWSERRNQPQHF. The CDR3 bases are TGTGCCTGGAGTGAGCGACGGAATCAGCCCCAGCATTTT.

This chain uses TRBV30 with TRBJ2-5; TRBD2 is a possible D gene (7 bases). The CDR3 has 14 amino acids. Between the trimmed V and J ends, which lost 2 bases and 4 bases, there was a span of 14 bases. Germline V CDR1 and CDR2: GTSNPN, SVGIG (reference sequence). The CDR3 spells CAWSPLGGGETQYF. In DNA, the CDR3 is TGTGCCTGGAGTCCTCTGGGAGGGGGAGAGACCCAGTACTTC.

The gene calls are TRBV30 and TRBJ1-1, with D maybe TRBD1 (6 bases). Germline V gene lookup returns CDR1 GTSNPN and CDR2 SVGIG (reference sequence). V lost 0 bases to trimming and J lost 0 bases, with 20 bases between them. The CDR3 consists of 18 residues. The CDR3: CAWSVSAGDFKMNTEAFF. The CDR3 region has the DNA TGTGCCTGGAGTGTTTCGGCAGGGGATTTTAAAATGAACACTGAAGCTTTCTTT.

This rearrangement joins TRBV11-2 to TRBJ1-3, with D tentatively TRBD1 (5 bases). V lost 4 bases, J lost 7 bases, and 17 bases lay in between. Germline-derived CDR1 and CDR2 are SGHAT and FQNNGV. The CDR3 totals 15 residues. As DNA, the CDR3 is TGTGCCAGCAGCTCGGGGGTCGCCTGGCGGAACACCATATATTTT. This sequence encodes CASSSGVAWRNTIYF.

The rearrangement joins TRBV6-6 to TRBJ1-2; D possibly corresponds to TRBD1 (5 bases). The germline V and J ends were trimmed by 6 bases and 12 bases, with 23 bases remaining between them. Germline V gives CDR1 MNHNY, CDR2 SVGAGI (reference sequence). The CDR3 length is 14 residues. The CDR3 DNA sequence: TGTGCCAGCAGCAAGACAGAAAACTCACTAAGGAACACCTTC. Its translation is CASSKTENSLRNTF.

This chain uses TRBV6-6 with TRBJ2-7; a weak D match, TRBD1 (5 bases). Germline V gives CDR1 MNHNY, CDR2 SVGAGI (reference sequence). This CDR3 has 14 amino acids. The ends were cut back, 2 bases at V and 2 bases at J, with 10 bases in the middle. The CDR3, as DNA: TGTGCCAGCAGTTACGGGGCAGAGACCTACGAGCAGTACTTC. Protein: CASSYGAETYEQYF.

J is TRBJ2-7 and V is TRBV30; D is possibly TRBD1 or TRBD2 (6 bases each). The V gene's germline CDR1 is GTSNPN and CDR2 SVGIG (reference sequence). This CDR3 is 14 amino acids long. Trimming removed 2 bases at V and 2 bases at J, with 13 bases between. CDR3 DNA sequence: TGTGCCTGGAGTACAGGGACTGTCACCTACGAGCAGTACTTC. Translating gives CAWSTGTVTYEQYF.